This T cell receptor (beta chain) was recovered during a study of graft-versus-host responses after intestinal transplantation (dated by TCRdb to about 2021). Turning to the overall study: The transplants that recipients received were multivisceral, liver-intestinal, or isolated intestinal. Rather than going through the commercial service, samples from three later patients were sequenced in-house on an Illumina MiSeq and processed with MiXCR. A peak of at least 4% donor T cells among recipient peripheral blood mononuclear cells was the definition used for donor T cell macrochimerism. Anti-thymocyte globulin induction was given to all recipients, followed by maintenance tacrolimus and steroids for about 3 years. After intestinal transplantation, graft-versus-host and host-versus-graft alloreactive T cell clones were followed in the graft, circulation and bone marrow using bulk TCR-beta CDR3 sequencing. Of the roughly 24 intestinal transplant recipients enrolled in the cohort, one of whom was a retransplant, 3 patients without pretransplant specimens were excluded. To identify alloreactive clones, pre-transplant mixed lymphocyte reaction products were sequenced and compared with unstimulated pre-transplant donor and recipient T cells. Broad study findings and their caveats: GvH clones were detected in recipient bone marrow, and some appeared earlier in ileal mucosa or blood, consistent with an intestinal mucosal origin. Peak levels of circulating GvH clones were associated with declines in HvG clones early after transplant. Conclusions were limited by the relatively low number and heterogeneity of intestinal transplant patients. In the allografts of patients with donor T cell macrochimerism, GvH to HvG T cell clonal ratios were high.

The CDR3 spans 15 residues, from the cysteine through the phenylalanine. Just CDR3 DNA is preserved here, 45 bases in frame from base 1. V is pared back by 6 bases and J by 0 bases, with 14 bases lying between the germline termini. CDR1 is given as SGHTA and CDR2 as FQGNSA, both from the germline V gene. As for this clone: The antigen this receptor binds is unknown. No base-level quality is on record; no much larger clone is a single base apart.

Library method: the immunoSEQ multiplex PCR assay. High-throughput TCR-beta CDR3 sequencing of genomic DNA from most patients was performed by Adaptive Biotechnologies. The paper's processing steps were these. Adaptive's ImmunoSEQ software was the source of the TCR sequencing data for 15 to 20 patients, while a few other patients were processed with MiXCR and VDJtools. CDR3 nucleotide sequences shared between donor and recipient were removed because their origin could not be assigned. To be classed as alloreactive, a clone needed at least 2-fold expansion over unstimulated cells and a minimum CFSE-low frequency of 0.002% (template counts) or 0.001% (read counts). A clone was considered mappable if detected in the sequenced pre-transplant spleen, lymph node, or MLR CFSE-low populations of the donor or recipient. The cumulative frequency of alloreactive clones was calculated as a percentage of all sequences, weighted by copy number. In its TCRdb copy, this immuneACCESS table keeps in-frame sequences only and misses some clones. Where compared with another copy, unresolved V genes explain less than half of these, and the others have no known cause. D and trimming come from the DNA, and the V and J calls and clone size come from that table. The sample records more than 15,000 clones, around 86% of which are singletons. 51% of the sample comes from the top ten.

Bone marrow was aspirated after transplant from the posterior iliac crest or another site chosen by the physician. Sequenced here: bone marrow, sampled approximately 120 days after transplant. The chain is assembled from TRBV7-2 and TRBJ1-1; the D region possibly corresponds to TRBD1 (6 bases align). The TCR sequence derives from a human patient who received an intestinal transplant, so some T cells may come from the graft donor. Here is the DNA: TGTGCCAGCAGACGTCAGGGGAGAATGAACACTGAAGCTTTCTTT. It translates as CASRRQGRMNTEAFF.